This T cell receptor beta chain was retrieved from a study of T cell changes during pregnancy in multiple sclerosis. The V gene's germline CDR1 is SGHNT and CDR2 YYREEE (reference sequence). V was clipped by 2 bases and J by 3 bases, with 15 bases between them. The CDR3 extends over 15 amino acids. The method was immunoSEQ multiplex PCR; TCRdb's version includes in-frame clones alone and lacks a portion of them. The sample holds some 41,000 clones, nearly 90% seen once. V usage is TRBV5-4 and J usage is TRBJ2-7; perhaps TRBD2 as D (6 bases). This clonotype was obtained from a female donor with multiple sclerosis, enrolled in a pregnancy study. Sequences were derived from CD8+ T cells from peripheral blood mononuclear cells, sampled in the first trimester of pregnancy. This CDR3 reads CASSFGTPNIYEQYF. CDR3 nucleotides: TGTGCCAGCAGCTTCGGGACTCCCAACATCTACGAGCAGTACTTC. The entire variable domain, with the rest obtained from reference TRBV5-4 and TRBJ2-7, is as follows: ETGVTQSPTHLIKTRGQQVTLRCSSQSGHNTVSWYQQALGQGPQFIFQYYREEENGRGNFPPRFSGLQFPNYSSELNVNALELDDSALYLCASSFGTPNIYEQYFGPGTRLTVT.